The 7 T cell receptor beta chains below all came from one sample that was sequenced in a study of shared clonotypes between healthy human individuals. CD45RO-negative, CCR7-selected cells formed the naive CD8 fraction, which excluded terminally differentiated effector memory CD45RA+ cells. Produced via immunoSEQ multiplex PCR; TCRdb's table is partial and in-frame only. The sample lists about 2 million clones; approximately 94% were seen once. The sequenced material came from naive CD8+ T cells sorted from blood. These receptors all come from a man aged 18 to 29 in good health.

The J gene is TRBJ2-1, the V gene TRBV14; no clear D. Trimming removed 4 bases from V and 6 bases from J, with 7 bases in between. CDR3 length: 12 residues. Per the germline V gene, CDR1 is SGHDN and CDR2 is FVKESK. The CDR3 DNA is TGTGCCAGCAGCCCTGGGATCAATGAGCAGTTCTTC. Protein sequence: CASSPGINEQFF.

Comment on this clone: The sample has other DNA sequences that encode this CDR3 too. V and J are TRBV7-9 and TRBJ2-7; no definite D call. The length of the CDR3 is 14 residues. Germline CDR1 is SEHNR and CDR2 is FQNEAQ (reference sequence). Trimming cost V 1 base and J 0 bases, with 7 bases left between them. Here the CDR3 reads CASSLDRDSYEQYF. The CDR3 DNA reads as TGTGCCAGCAGCTTAGATAGAGACTCCTACGAGCAGTACTTC.

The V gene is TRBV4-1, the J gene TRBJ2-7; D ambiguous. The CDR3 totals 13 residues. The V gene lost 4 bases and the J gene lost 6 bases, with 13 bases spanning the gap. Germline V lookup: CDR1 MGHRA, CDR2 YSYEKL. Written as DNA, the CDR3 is TGCGCCAGCAGCCCGCTTTACGTGGCCGAGCAGTACTTC. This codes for CASSPLYVAEQYF.

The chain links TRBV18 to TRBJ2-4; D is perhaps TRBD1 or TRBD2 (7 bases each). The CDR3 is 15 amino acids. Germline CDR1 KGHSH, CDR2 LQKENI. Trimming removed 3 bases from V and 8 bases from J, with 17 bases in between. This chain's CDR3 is CASSPAPQGGDIQYF. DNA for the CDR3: TGTGCCAGCTCACCTGCCCCGCAGGGGGGGGACATTCAGTACTTC.

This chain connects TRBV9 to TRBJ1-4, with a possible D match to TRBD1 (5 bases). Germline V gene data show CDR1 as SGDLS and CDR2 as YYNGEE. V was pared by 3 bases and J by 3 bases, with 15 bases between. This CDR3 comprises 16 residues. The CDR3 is CASSAPRGGANEKLFF. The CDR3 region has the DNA TGTGCCAGCAGCGCGCCCCGGGGGGGGGCTAATGAAAAACTGTTTTTT.

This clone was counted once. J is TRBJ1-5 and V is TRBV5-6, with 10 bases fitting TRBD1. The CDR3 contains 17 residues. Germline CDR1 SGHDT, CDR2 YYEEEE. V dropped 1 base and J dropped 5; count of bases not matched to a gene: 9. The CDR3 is CASSLYEGTGDYQPQHF. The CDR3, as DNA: TGTGCCAGCAGCTTGTATGAAGGGACAGGGGATTATCAGCCCCAGCATTTT.

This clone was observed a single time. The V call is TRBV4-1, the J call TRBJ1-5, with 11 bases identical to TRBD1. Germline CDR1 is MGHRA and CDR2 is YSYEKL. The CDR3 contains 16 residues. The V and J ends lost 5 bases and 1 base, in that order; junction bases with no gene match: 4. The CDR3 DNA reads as TGCGCCAGCAGCACGGGACAGGGGGAAAGCAATCAGCCCCAGCATTTT. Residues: CASSTGQGESNQPQHF.